The 9 T cell receptor beta chains listed next were all sequenced from one sample in a study of neurological immune-mediated disorders. TCRdb re-derived calls from the 5' RACE reads in MiXCR, one entry per CDR3 protein. The data contain approximately 77,000 distinct CDR3 sequences, about 9.4% of them singletons. The sequencing sample was made of PBMCs. Source of these receptors: a man aged 45-65 years in good health.

This clonotype was detected ten times or more. The chain joins TRBV27 to TRBJ2-1; 10 nucleotides agree with TRBD2. This CDR3 has 17 amino acids. The germline CDR1 and CDR2 sequences are MNHEY and SMNVEV (reference sequence). V was clipped by 4 bases and J by 1 base; unmatched bases: 7. The CDR3 spells CASSSSRLAGSYNEQFF. CDR3 DNA: TGTGCCAGCAGTTCCTCCCGACTAGCGGGTTCCTACAATGAGCAGTTCTTC.

This clonotype was observed at least ten times. V usage is TRBV4-2 and J usage is TRBJ2-3; no clear D gene. The length of the CDR3 is 15 residues. CDR1 and CDR2 (germline): LGHNA, YNFKEQ. Trimming took off 8 bases at V and 4 bases at J, with 19 bases between the two ends. Here the CDR3 reads CASASGSLQADTQYF. The CDR3 coding sequence is TGTGCCAGCGCAAGTGGGTCCCTTCAGGCAGATACGCAGTATTTT.

This clonotype was seen only a few times. The V gene is TRBV25-1, the J gene TRBJ1-1, with D tentatively TRBD1 (5 bases). Deletions cut 1 base from V and 4 bases from J, with 16 bases between. Germline V lookup: CDR1 MGHDK, CDR2 SYGVNS. The CDR3 contains 16 residues. CDR3 region: CASSEWSPRGATEAFF. CDR3 bases: TGTGCCAGCAGTGAATGGTCACCCAGAGGGGCCACTGAAGCTTTCTTT.

This clonotype was observed at least ten times. The chain has TRBV20-1 and TRBJ2-7; no firm D call. The germline V gene has CDR1 DFQATT and CDR2 SNEGSKA (reference sequence). Trimming removed 5 bases from V and 5 bases from J, with 10 bases in between. The CDR3 covers 11 residues. CDR3 nucleotides: TGCAGTGCTCAATTCTACCACGAGCAGTACTTC. As protein: CSAQFYHEQYF.

In its sample, this clonotype was seen many times. Here the CDR3 DNA reads TGCGCCAGCAGCCTAAGGACCAACCTCCAAGAGCAGTTCTTC. Translating gives CASSLRTNLQEQFF. The genes are TRBV5-1 and TRBJ2-1; D is unresolved. Germline CDR1 is SGHRS and CDR2 is YFSETQ. V lost 4 bases, J lost 10 bases, and 18 bases lay in between. CDR3 length: 14 residues. Full variable domain (rest looked up from reference TRBV5-1 and TRBJ2-1): KAGVTQTPRYLIKTRGQQVTLSCSPISGHRSVSWYQQTPGQGLQFLFEYFSETQRNKGNFPGRFSGRQFSNSRSEMNVSTLELGDSALYLCASSLRTNLQEQFFGPGTRLTVL.

This clonotype was detected many times. This chain uses TRBV18 with TRBJ2-1, with 10 bases matching TRBD2. With 0 bases clipped from V and 7 bases from J, the junction kept 3 bases outside the gene matches. The CDR3 contains 15 residues. Germline V gene sequence: CDR1 KGHSH, CDR2 LQKENI. The CDR3 DNA is TGTGCCAGCTCACCACCAGCGGGAGGGAAGAATGAGCAGTTCTTC. Translated: CASSPPAGGKNEQFF. Based on the CDR3 plus reference TRBV18 and TRBJ2-1, the full variable domain is NAGVMQNPRHLVRRRGQEARLRCSPMKGHSHVYWYRQLPEEGLKFMVYLQKENIIDESGMPKERFSAEFPKEGPSILRIQQVVRGDSAAYFCASSPPAGGKNEQFFGPGTRLTVL.

To note about this clonotype: The conserved phenylalanine or tryptophan is not found at the CDR3 terminus, so this likely reflects a read error. The chain has TRBV4-2 and TRBJ1-2, with 8 bases identical to TRBD1. CDR3 length equals 14 residues. The germline CDR1 and CDR2 sequences are LGHNA and YNFKEQ. Trimming took 2 bases from V and 2 from J; bases not matched to a gene: 1. CDR3 loop: CASSQWTGNYGYTL. In nucleotides, the CDR3 is TGTGCCAGCAGCCAATGGACAGGGAACTATGGCTACACCTTA.

This clonotype was recorded many times. The rearrangement joins TRBV5-1 to TRBJ2-7, with 8 bases aligning to TRBD1. The V gene's germline CDR1 is SGHRS and CDR2 YFSETQ. The CDR3 extends over 15 amino acids. The junction had 16 bases not matched to a gene; V was cut back by 7 bases and J by 7 bases. CDR3 sequence (DNA): TGCGCCAGCTCCTTACAGGGGGTGATGGCTAGTGAGCAGTACTTC. Encoded protein: CASSLQGVMASEQYF.

There are many counts of this clonotype. The rearrangement joins TRBV5-1 to TRBJ2-1; TRBD2 agrees at 15 bases. Germline CDR1 is SGHRS and CDR2 is YFSETQ. V shed 4 bases, J shed 2 bases, and the junction held 10 bases outside the gene matches. CDR3 length equals 19 residues. The CDR3 DNA reads as TGCGCCAGCAGCGGAAGCTACGGGACTAGCGGGAGGCCCTACAATGAGCAGTTCTTC. Translating it yields CASSGSYGTSGRPYNEQFF.